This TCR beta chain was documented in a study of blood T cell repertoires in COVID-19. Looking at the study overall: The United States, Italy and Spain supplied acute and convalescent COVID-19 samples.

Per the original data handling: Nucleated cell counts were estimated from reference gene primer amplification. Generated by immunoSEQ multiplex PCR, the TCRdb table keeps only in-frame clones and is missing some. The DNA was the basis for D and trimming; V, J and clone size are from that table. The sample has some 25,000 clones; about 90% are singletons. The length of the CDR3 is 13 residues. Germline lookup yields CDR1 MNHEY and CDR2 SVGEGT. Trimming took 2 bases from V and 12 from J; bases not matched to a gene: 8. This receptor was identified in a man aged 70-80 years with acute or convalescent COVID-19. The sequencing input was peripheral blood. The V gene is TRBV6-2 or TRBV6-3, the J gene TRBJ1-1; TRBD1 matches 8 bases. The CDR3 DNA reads TGTGCCAGCAGTTACCGGGGACAGGCGGGTACTTTCTTT. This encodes CASSYRGQAGTFF.